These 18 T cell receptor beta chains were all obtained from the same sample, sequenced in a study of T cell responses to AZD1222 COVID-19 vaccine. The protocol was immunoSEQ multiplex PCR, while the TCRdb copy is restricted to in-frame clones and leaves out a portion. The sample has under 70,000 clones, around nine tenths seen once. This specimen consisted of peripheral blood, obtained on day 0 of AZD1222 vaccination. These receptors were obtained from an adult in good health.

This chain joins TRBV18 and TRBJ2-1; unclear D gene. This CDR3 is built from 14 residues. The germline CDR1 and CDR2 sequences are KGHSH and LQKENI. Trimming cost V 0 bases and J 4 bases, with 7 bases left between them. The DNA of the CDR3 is TGTGCCAGCTCACCACCTCTAGATTACAATGAGCAGTTCTTC. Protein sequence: CASSPPLDYNEQFF.

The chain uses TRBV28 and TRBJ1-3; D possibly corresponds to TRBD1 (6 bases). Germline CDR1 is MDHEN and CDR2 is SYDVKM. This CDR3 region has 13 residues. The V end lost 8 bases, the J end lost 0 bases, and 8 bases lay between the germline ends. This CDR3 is CASPDSSGNTIYF. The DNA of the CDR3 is TGTGCCAGCCCGGACAGCTCTGGAAACACCATATATTTT.

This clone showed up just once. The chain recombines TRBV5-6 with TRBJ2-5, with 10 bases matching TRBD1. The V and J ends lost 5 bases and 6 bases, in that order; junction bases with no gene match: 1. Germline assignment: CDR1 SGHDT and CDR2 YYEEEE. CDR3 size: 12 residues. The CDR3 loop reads CASRGQGKTQYF. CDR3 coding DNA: TGTGCCAGCAGGGGACAGGGGAAGACCCAGTACTTC.

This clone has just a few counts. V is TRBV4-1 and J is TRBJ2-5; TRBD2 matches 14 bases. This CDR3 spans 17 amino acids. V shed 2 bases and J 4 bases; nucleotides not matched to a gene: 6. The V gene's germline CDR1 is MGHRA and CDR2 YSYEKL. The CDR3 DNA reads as TGCGCCAGCAGCCAAACGGGACTAGCGGGAGATTTAGAGACCCAGTACTTC. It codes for CASSQTGLAGDLETQYF.

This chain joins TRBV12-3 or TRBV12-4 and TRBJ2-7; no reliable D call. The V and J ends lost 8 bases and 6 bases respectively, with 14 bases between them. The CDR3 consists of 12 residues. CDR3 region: CASAPWWTEQYF. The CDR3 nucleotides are TGTGCCAGCGCGCCCTGGTGGACCGAGCAGTACTTC.

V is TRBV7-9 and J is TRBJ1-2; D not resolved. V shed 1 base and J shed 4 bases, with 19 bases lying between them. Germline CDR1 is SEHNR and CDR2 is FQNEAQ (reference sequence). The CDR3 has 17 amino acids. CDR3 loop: CASSLEAIDTLLYGYTF. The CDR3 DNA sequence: TGTGCCAGCAGCTTAGAGGCCATTGACACCTTGCTCTATGGCTACACCTTC.

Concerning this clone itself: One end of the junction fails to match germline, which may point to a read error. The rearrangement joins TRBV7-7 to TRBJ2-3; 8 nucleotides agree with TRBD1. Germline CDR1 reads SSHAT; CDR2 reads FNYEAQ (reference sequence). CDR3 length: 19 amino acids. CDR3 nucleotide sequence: TGTGCTAGCAGCCCTCCGGACCCGACAGGGGAGCCAAGCACAGATACGCAGTATTTT. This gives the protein CASSPPDPTGEPSTDTQYF. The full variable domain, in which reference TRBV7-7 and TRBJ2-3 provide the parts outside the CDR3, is GAGVSQSPRYKVTKRGQDVTLRCDPISSHATLYWYQQALGQGPEFLTYFNYEAQPDKSGLPSDRFSAERPEGSISTLTIQRTEQRDSAMYRCASSPPDPTGEPSTDTQYFGPGTRLTVL.

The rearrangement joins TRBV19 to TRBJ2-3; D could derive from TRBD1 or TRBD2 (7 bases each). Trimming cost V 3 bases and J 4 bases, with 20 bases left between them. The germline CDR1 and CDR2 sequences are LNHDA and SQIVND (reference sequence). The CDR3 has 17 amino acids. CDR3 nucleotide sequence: TGTGCCAGTAGTATGCGCAGCGGGACAGCCGTGGCAGATACGCAGTATTTT. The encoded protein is CASSMRSGTAVADTQYF.

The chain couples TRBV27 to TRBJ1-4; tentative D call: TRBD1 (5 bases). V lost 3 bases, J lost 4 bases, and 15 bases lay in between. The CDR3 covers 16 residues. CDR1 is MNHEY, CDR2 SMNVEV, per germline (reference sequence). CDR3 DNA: TGTGCCAGCAGTTTCTATCGGGGGAGGGTTAATGAAAAACTGTTTTTT. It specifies CASSFYRGRVNEKLFF.

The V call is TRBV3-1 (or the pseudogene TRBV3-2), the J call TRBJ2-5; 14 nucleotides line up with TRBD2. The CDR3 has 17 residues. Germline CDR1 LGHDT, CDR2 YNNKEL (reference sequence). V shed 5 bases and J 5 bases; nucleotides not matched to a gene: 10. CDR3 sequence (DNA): TGTGCCAGCAGCTATAGAAAGACTAGCGGGAGGGGGGAGACCCAGTACTTC. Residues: CASSYRKTSGRGETQYF.

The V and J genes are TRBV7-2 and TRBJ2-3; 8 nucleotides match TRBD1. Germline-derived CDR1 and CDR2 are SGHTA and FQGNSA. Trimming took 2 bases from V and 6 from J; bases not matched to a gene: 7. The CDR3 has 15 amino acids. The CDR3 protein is CASSLQQGARDTQYF. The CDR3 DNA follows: TGTGCCAGCAGCTTACAGCAGGGGGCTAGGGATACGCAGTATTTT.

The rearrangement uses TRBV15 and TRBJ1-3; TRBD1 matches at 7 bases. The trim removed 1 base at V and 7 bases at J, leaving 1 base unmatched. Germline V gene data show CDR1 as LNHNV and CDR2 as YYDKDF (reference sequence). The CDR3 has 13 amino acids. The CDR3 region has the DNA TGTGCCACCAGCAGAGGACAGGGCAACACCATATATTTT. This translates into CATSRGQGNTIYF. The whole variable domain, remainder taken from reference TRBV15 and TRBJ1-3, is DAMVIQNPRYQVTQFGKPVTLSCSQTLNHNVMYWYQQKSSQAPKLLFHYYDKDFNNEADTPDNFQSRRPNTSFCFLDIRSPGLGDTAMYLCATSRGQGNTIYFGEGSWLTVV.

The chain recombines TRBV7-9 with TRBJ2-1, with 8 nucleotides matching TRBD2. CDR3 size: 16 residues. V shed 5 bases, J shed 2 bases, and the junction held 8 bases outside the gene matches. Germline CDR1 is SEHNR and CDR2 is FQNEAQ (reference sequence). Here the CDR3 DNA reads TGTGCCAGCAGCCCCTCTACTAGCGGCACCTACAATGAGCAGTTCTTC. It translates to CASSPSTSGTYNEQFF.

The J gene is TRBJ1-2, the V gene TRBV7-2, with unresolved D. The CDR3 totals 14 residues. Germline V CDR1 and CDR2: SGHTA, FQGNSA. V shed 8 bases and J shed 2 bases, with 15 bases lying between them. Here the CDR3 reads CASAPGLGNYGYTF. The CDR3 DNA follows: TGTGCCAGCGCACCGGGTCTTGGGAACTATGGCTACACCTTC.

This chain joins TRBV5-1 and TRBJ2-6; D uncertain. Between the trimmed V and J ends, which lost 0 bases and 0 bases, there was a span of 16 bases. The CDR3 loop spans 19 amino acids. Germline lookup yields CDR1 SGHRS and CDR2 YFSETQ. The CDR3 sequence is CASSLGPRAGASGANVLTF. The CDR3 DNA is TGCGCCAGCAGCTTGGGCCCCCGGGCAGGTGCCTCTGGGGCCAACGTCCTGACTTTC. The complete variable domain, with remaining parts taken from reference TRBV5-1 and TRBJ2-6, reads KAGVTQTPRYLIKTRGQQVTLSCSPISGHRSVSWYQQTPGQGLQFLFEYFSETQRNKGNFPGRFSGRQFSNSRSEMNVSTLELGDSALYLCASSLGPRAGASGANVLTFGAGSRLTVL.

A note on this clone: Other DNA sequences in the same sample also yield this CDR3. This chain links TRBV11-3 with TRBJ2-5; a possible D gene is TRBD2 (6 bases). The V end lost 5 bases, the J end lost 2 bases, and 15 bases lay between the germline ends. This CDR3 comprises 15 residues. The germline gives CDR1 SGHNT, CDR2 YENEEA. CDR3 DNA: TGTGCCAGCAGCCCCTCCGGGAGTACTCAAGAGACCCAGTACTTC. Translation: CASSPSGSTQETQYF.

The CDR3 DNA reads as TGTGCCAGCAGCCATGATTCGACACAGGCCCGGGTCTATGGCTACACCTTC. Its protein product is CASSHDSTQARVYGYTF. The chain has TRBV3-1 (or the pseudogene TRBV3-2) and TRBJ1-2, with D perhaps TRBD1 (5 bases). The germline CDR1 and CDR2 sequences are LGHDT and YNNKEL (reference sequence). V lost 3 bases and J 4 bases, leaving 21 bases between the germline ends. The CDR3 has 17 amino acids.

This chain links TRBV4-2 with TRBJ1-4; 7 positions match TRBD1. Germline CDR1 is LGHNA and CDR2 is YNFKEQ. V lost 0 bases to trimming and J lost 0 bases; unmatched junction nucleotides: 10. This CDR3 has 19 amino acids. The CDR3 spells CASSQDRLGRGATNEKLFF. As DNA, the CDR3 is TGTGCCAGCAGCCAAGATCGATTGGGCAGGGGGGCAACTAATGAAAAACTGTTTTTT.